Presented here are 16 T cell receptor beta chains from one specimen sequenced in a study of cytomegalovirus exposure and HLA in healthy donors. Primers for the PCR totalled 60 Vbeta and 13 Jbeta. Sequencing used immunoSEQ multiplex PCR; TCRdb keeps in-frame clones, though not all of them. The table lists 95,000 to 130,000 clones, 9% to 10% of them singletons. The sample comprised PBMCs. The receptors derive from a man aged 25 to 45 in good health and CMV-seronegative.

Only a few counts were recorded for this clone. The chain couples TRBV7-2 to TRBJ2-1; 7 bases are a match to TRBD2. Germline trimming cut 5 bases from V and 9 bases from J; bases unmatched to any gene: 4. Germline lookup yields CDR1 SGHTA and CDR2 FQGNSA. CDR3 length: 12 residues. The CDR3 region is CASSTTSSEQFF. CDR3 sequence (DNA): TGTGCCAGCAGCACGACTAGCAGTGAGCAGTTCTTC.

The chain couples TRBV5-4 to TRBJ1-1; 9 positions match TRBD1. Germline lookup yields CDR1 SGHNT and CDR2 YYREEE (reference sequence). V gave up 4 bases and J gave up 12 bases; unmatched junction bases: 13. The CDR3 has 14 amino acids. The CDR3 bases are TGTGCCAGCAGCGCCACTACAGGGGGCAAGTTGACTTTCTTT. It is translated as CASSATTGGKLTFF.

This chain uses TRBV5-1 with TRBJ2-7; weak D call: TRBD1 (6 bases). This CDR3 spans 15 amino acids. V was pared by 4 bases and J by 2 bases, with 16 bases between. Germline V gives CDR1 SGHRS, CDR2 YFSETQ. For the CDR3, the DNA is TGCGCCAGCAGCCCTGCACGTCAGGGGACCTACGAGCAGTACTTC. This sequence encodes CASSPARQGTYEQYF.

The rearrangement links TRBV29-1 to TRBJ2-2; no firm D call. This CDR3 spans 13 amino acids. With 6 bases removed from V and 3 bases from J, the gap between germline ends came to 11 bases. The germline CDR1 and CDR2 sequences are SQVTM and ANQGSEA. In DNA, the CDR3 is TGCAGCGTACTGGGCTTGCACACCGGGGAGCTGTTTTTT. Translating it yields CSVLGLHTGELFF.

This clone was seen more than once but under ten times. The chain uses TRBV13 and TRBJ1-2; TRBD1 is a possible D gene (6 bases). The CDR3 runs to 17 residues. The V gene's germline CDR1 is PRHDT and CDR2 FYEKMQ (reference sequence). The V and J ends lost 5 bases and 7 bases respectively, with 26 bases between them. The CDR3 bases are TGTGCCAGCAGCCCCCGTTTGGCTACACCTTTCAGGGGTGGCTACACCTTC. Translated, it gives CASSPRLATPFRGGYTF.

This clone has more than one count but fewer than ten. J is TRBJ2-5 and V is TRBV27, with TRBD2 as a possible D gene (5 bases). The CDR3 totals 14 residues. Trimming took 3 bases from V and 4 from J, leaving 12 bases between them. Germline assignment: CDR1 MNHEY and CDR2 SMNVEV (reference sequence). CDR3 region: CASSFGKGGETQYF. In DNA, the CDR3 is TGTGCCAGCAGTTTCGGGAAGGGCGGAGAGACCCAGTACTTC.

This clone was picked up a small number of times. The gene calls are TRBV10-1 and TRBJ2-1, with TRBD1 matching over 10 bases. CDR1 and CDR2 from the germline V gene are WNHNN and SYGVQD (reference sequence). J gave up 5 bases and V 0 bases, and 7 bases lay outside the gene matches. This CDR3 comprises 17 residues. The CDR3 region is CASSESKSGTGDNEQFF. CDR3 coding DNA: TGCGCCAGCAGTGAGTCGAAATCAGGGACAGGGGACAATGAGCAGTTCTTC.

The rearrangement links TRBV5-1 to TRBJ2-2; perhaps TRBD2 as D (5 bases). Germline CDR1 reads SGHRS; CDR2 reads YFSETQ. The CDR3 has 15 amino acids. V dropped 0 bases and J dropped 6 bases, with 12 bases sitting between them. The CDR3 DNA reads TGCGCCAGCAGCTTGGTCGGGAAGGACGCCGGGGAGCTGTTTTTT. This encodes CASSLVGKDAGELFF.

This clone was observed a handful of times. This sequence joins TRBV7-2 and TRBJ2-3, with TRBD2 as a possible D gene (5 bases). The germline V gene has CDR1 SGHTA and CDR2 FQGNSA. CDR3 length equals 18 residues. The ends were cut back, 0 bases at V and 1 base at J, with 17 bases in the middle. In nucleotides, the CDR3 is TGTGCCAGCAGCTTAGCGGCTACAACTAGGTCCGGCACAGATACGCAGTATTTT. It translates to CASSLAATTRSGTDTQYF.

This chain connects TRBV5-1 to TRBJ1-6; D may be TRBD1 (6 bases). Deletions cut 3 bases from V and 2 bases from J, with 15 bases between. The CDR3 is made up of 17 amino acids. CDR1 and CDR2 (germline): SGHRS, YFSETQ. The CDR3 sequence: CASSSSSGDAYNSPLHF. CDR3 DNA: TGCGCCAGCAGCTCATCATCAGGGGATGCCTATAATTCACCCCTCCACTTT.

V gene TRBV7-9 combines with J gene TRBJ2-7, with D unclear. V dropped 2 bases and J dropped 1 base, with 6 bases sitting between them. The CDR3 runs to 13 residues. The germline gives CDR1 SEHNR, CDR2 FQNEAQ (reference sequence). The CDR3 DNA reads as TGTGCCAGCAGCTTAAAACAGTCCTACGAGCAGTACTTC. It is translated as CASSLKQSYEQYF. Combining the CDR3 with reference TRBV7-9 and TRBJ2-7 gives the whole variable domain DTGVSQNPRHKITKRGQNVTFRCDPISEHNRLYWYRQTLGQGPEFLTYFQNEAQLEKSRLLSDRFSAERPKGSFSTLEIQRTEQGDSAMYLCASSLKQSYEQYFGPGTRLTVT.

This clone has only a few counts. The chain has TRBV18 and TRBJ2-7, with TRBD2 as a possible D gene (5 bases). The V and J ends lost 1 base and 5 bases respectively, with 12 bases between them. Germline V CDR1 and CDR2: KGHSH, LQKENI. CDR3 length: 14 amino acids. DNA of the CDR3: TGTGCCAGCTCACCACTAAAAGGAGGAAACGAGCAGTACTTC. Translating it yields CASSPLKGGNEQYF.

The CDR3 spells CASSLLAGGHNEQFF. The CDR3 DNA reads TGCGCCAGCAGCTTGTTAGCGGGGGGTCACAATGAGCAGTTCTTC. The chain recombines TRBV5-1 with TRBJ2-1; 10 bases match TRBD2. Trimming took 1 base from V and 5 from J; bases not matched to a gene: 3. Germline values: CDR1 SGHRS, CDR2 YFSETQ. The CDR3 spans 15 residues.

This clone was seen a few times. V is TRBV25-1 and J is TRBJ2-1; no firm D call. Germline V lookup: CDR1 MGHDK, CDR2 SYGVNS. The length of the CDR3 is 13 residues. V dropped 1 base and J dropped 3 bases, with 4 bases sitting between them. For the CDR3, the DNA is TGTGCCAGCAGTGAATCGCGCTACAATGAGCAGTTCTTC. Amino acid sequence: CASSESRYNEQFF.

The rearrangement links TRBV10-3 to TRBJ1-5; maybe TRBD1 (5 bases). The V gene's germline CDR1 is ENHRY and CDR2 SYGVKD. V was clipped by 3 bases and J by 0 bases, with 12 bases between them. This CDR3 is built from 16 residues. Here the CDR3 reads CAISDMGGGSNQPQHF. In DNA form, the CDR3 reads TGTGCCATCAGTGATATGGGGGGGGGTAGCAATCAGCCCCAGCATTTT.

V usage is TRBV28 and J usage is TRBJ2-1; D unresolved. This CDR3 is 12 amino acids long. The germline CDR1 and CDR2 sequences are MDHEN and SYDVKM. The V end was cut by 6 bases, the J end by 10 bases, with 13 bases between. The CDR3 sequence is CASRVRSREQFF. DNA of the CDR3: TGTGCCAGCAGAGTACGGAGTAGAGAGCAGTTCTTC.